The next 27 T cell receptor beta chains were all read from a single sample in a study of T cells after yellow fever vaccination. One entry per CDR3 protein, called by TCRdb with MiXCR from the 5' RACE reads. The profile shows about 500,000 distinct CDR3 sequences, around 17% of them singletons. This specimen was PBMCs, taken around 5 days after the first yellow fever vaccination. Every receptor here comes from a man aged 18 to 30 who received the YFV17D yellow fever vaccine.

This chain uses TRBV7-2 with TRBJ1-3; D is perhaps TRBD1 (6 bases). The CDR3 loop spans 15 amino acids. Germline loops: CDR1 SGHTA, CDR2 FQGNSA. V was trimmed by 4 bases and J by 2 bases, leaving 12 bases between them. For the CDR3, the DNA is TGTGCCAGCAGCTACGCCGGGACACCTGGAAACACCATATATTTT. Translating it yields CASSYAGTPGNTIYF.

In its sample, this clonotype was seen a few times. The chain recombines TRBV3-1 with TRBJ2-7; TRBD1 agrees at 11 bases. In germline, CDR1 is LGHDT, CDR2 YNNKEL (reference sequence). V shed 3 bases, J shed 5 bases, and the junction held 9 bases outside the gene matches. The CDR3 runs 16 residues. As DNA, the CDR3 is TGTGCCAGCAGCCATCCCCTCGGACAGGGGGCTAACGAGCAGTACTTC. Its translation is CASSHPLGQGANEQYF.

The chain uses TRBV12-3 or TRBV12-4 and TRBJ2-1, with D possibly TRBD2 on 5 matching bases. Trimming left V 6 bases short and J 1 base short, with 13 bases between. The CDR3 has 15 residues. The CDR3 sequence: CASREGSWSYNEQFF. The CDR3 nucleotides are TGTGCCAGCAGAGAGGGATCCTGGTCCTACAATGAGCAGTTCTTC.

This clonotype came up a few times. The V and J genes are TRBV5-1 and TRBJ2-7; D assignment may be TRBD1 or TRBD2 (5 bases each). CDR1 is SGHRS, CDR2 YFSETQ, per germline. This CDR3 contains 15 residues. V was clipped by 4 bases and J by 6 bases, with 20 bases between them. The CDR3 region is CASSAFGAGETEQYV. CDR3 nucleotide sequence: TGCGCCAGCAGCGCCTTCGGGGCGGGTGAGACCGAGCAGTACGTC.

V gene TRBV24-1 combines with J gene TRBJ2-5, with unresolved D. Trimming cost V 4 bases and J 0 bases, with 11 bases left between them. The CDR3 runs to 15 residues. Germline V gene data show CDR1 as KGHDR and CDR2 as SFDVKD. The CDR3 is CATSDRTEYQETQYF. CDR3 DNA: TGTGCCACCAGTGACCGGACGGAGTACCAAGAGACCCAGTACTTC.

The chain carries TRBV6-1 and TRBJ1-5, with TRBD1 matching over 7 bases. The trim removed 6 bases at V and 6 bases at J, leaving 11 bases unmatched. The CDR3 is made up of 15 amino acids. In germline, CDR1 is MNHNS, CDR2 SASEGT. CDR3 nucleotides: TGTGCCAGCAGATCCCAGGGGGAGTCTCGTCAGCCCCAGCATTTT. This gives the protein CASRSQGESRQPQHF.

Concerning this clonotype itself: The junction and the germline gene differ at one end; a read error may be behind it. The chain uses TRBV5-1 and TRBJ2-3, with 9 bases lining up with TRBD2. Germline loops: CDR1 SGHRS, CDR2 YFSETQ. The CDR3 totals 14 residues. DNA for the CDR3: TGCGCCAGCAGCCCCGGGACTAGCATAGATACGCAGTATTTT. As protein: CASSPGTSIDTQYF.

The chain links TRBV6-5 to TRBJ2-1; D tentatively reads TRBD1 or TRBD2 (6 bases each). The CDR3 totals 15 residues. Deletions cut 0 bases from V and 9 bases from J, with 15 bases between. Germline CDR1 reads MNHEY; CDR2 reads SVGAGI. The CDR3 nucleotides are TGTGCCAGCAGTTACTCGGGGGGCCCCTCCAGTGAGCAGTTCTTC. This encodes CASSYSGGPSSEQFF.

There are a few counts of this clonotype. The rearrangement links TRBV2 to TRBJ2-4, with TRBD2 identical over 12 bases. The germline V gene has CDR1 SNHLY and CDR2 FYNNEI. The ends lost 10 bases at V and 3 bases at J; junction bases unmatched: 7. This CDR3 contains 15 residues. As DNA, the CDR3 is TGTGCCACCAAACTAGCGGGGGGTTTCAAAAACATTCAGTACTTC. Translating gives CATKLAGGFKNIQYF.

The gene calls are TRBV2 and TRBJ2-3; a weak D match, TRBD2 (6 bases). The ends were cut back, 7 bases at V and 6 bases at J, with 17 bases in the middle. The germline gives CDR1 SNHLY, CDR2 FYNNEI. The CDR3 loop spans 14 amino acids. The CDR3 DNA follows: TGTGCCAGCAAAAGGGTACCGGGGGAGGATACGCAGTATTTT. Translating gives CASKRVPGEDTQYF.

The sample holds a few counts of this clonotype. The rearrangement uses TRBV3-1 and TRBJ2-7; D uncertain. The V gene's germline CDR1 is LGHDT and CDR2 YNNKEL (reference sequence). Between the trimmed V and J ends, which lost 7 bases and 3 bases, there was a span of 22 bases. This CDR3 is 16 amino acids long. This chain's CDR3 is CASIPYVRRRFYEQYV. The CDR3 DNA is TGTGCCAGCATACCATATGTCAGAAGACGGTTCTACGAGCAGTACGTC.

This clonotype was detected only a few times. The V and J genes are TRBV5-1 and TRBJ2-1, with D perhaps TRBD2 (5 bases). Germline assignment: CDR1 SGHRS and CDR2 YFSETQ. The length of the CDR3 is 14 residues. V dropped 4 bases and J dropped 6 bases, with 14 bases sitting between them. The CDR3 nucleotides are TGCGCCAGCAGCAGAGGGTATTCCGCCAATGAGCAGTTCTTC. Translation: CASSRGYSANEQFF.

In this sample, this clonotype turned up a few times. This rearrangement joins TRBV19 to TRBJ1-1; TRBD1 aligns across 8 bases. V was clipped by 10 bases and J by 3 bases; unmatched bases: 7. CDR1 is LNHDA and CDR2 is SQIVND in the germline V gene (reference sequence). CDR3 length: 13 amino acids. CDR3 DNA: TGTGCCACCCGACAGGGGAAGTACACTGAAGCTTTCTTT. Protein product: CATRQGKYTEAFF.

V and J are TRBV3-1 and TRBJ2-7, with 7 bases that match TRBD1. The CDR3 is 14 residues long. The germline CDR1 and CDR2 sequences are LGHDT and YNNKEL (reference sequence). J was trimmed by 7 bases and V by 0 bases; bases with no gene match: 6. The CDR3 DNA sequence: TGTGCCAGCAGCCAAGATCGGGGACAGAGAGAGCAGTACTTC. Protein product: CASSQDRGQREQYF.

This clonotype turned up a few times. The V and J genes are TRBV16 and TRBJ2-7, with TRBD2 matching 7 bases. In germline, CDR1 is KGHSY, CDR2 FQNENV. The trim removed 0 bases at V and 4 bases at J, leaving 6 bases unmatched. The CDR3 has 15 amino acids. The CDR3 here is CASSQSTSSGYEQYF. For the CDR3, the DNA is TGTGCCAGCAGCCAATCGACGAGTAGCGGGTACGAGCAGTACTTC.

This clonotype was observed a handful of times. The rearrangement joins TRBV5-6 to TRBJ1-5, with 7 bases that match TRBD1. The V and J ends lost 3 bases and 11 bases, in that order; junction bases with no gene match: 20. Germline lookup yields CDR1 SGHDT and CDR2 YYEEEE. The CDR3 runs 17 residues. The CDR3 reads CASSYRATGIPQGAQHF. DNA for the CDR3: TGTGCCAGCAGCTACCGAGCGACAGGGATCCCCCAGGGGGCCCAGCATTTT.

The chain has TRBV12-3 or TRBV12-4 and TRBJ1-5; a possible D gene is TRBD1 (5 bases). The CDR3 spans 14 residues. The V end was cut by 6 bases, the J end by 3 bases, with 12 bases between. CDR3 DNA: TGTGCCAGCAGGGGGTTGACAGACAATCAGCCCCAGCATTTT. This sequence encodes CASRGLTDNQPQHF.

The CDR3 spells CASSKGLTSYEQYV. CDR3 nucleotide sequence: TGTGCCAGCAGCAAGGGGCTAACCTCCTACGAGCAGTACGTC. The rearrangement links TRBV5-6 to TRBJ2-7; the D gene is possibly TRBD1 (5 bases). This CDR3 has 14 amino acids. The ends were cut back, 4 bases at V and 0 bases at J, with 11 bases in the middle. The germline V gene has CDR1 SGHDT and CDR2 YYEEEE.

This clonotype was counted between two and nine times. The V call is TRBV11-2, the J call TRBJ2-6, with D uncertain. The CDR3 loop spans 15 amino acids. V was pared by 2 bases and J by 0 bases, with 5 bases between. CDR1 and CDR2 (germline): SGHAT, FQNNGV. In nucleotides, the CDR3 is TGTGCCAGCAGCTTATTCCGCTCTGGGGCCAACGTCCTGACTTTC. Residues: CASSLFRSGANVLTF.

CDR3 in amino acids: CASSPTDQETQYF. The CDR3 bases are TGTGCCAGCAGCCCAACGGATCAAGAGACCCAGTACTTC. This chain uses TRBV11-2 with TRBJ2-5; no reliable D call. The germline V gene encodes CDR1 SGHAT and CDR2 FQNNGV. V lost 5 bases to trimming and J lost 2 bases, with 9 bases between them. The CDR3 extends over 13 amino acids.

This chain joins TRBV7-8 and TRBJ1-4, with a tentative D call TRBD1 (5 bases). Germline V gives CDR1 SGHVS, CDR2 FQNEAQ. Trimming took off 8 bases at V and 8 bases at J, with 18 bases between the two ends. CDR3 length: 14 residues. The CDR3 sequence: CASQPLGEVEKLFF. CDR3 nucleotides: TGTGCCAGCCAGCCGCTAGGGGAAGTGGAAAAACTGTTTTTT. Variable domain in full (rest from reference TRBV7-8 and TRBJ1-4): GAGVSQSPRYKVAKRGQDVALRCDPISGHVSLFWYQQALGQGPEFLTYFQNEAQLDKSGLPSDRFFAERPEGSVSTLKIQRTQQEDSAVYLCASQPLGEVEKLFFGSGTQLSVL.

Comment on this clonotype: This may stem from a read error, because a much larger clone lies one nucleotide away. Written as DNA, the CDR3 is TGCAGCGTTGGAAACACTGAATCTTTCTTT. This codes for CSVGNTESFF. This chain joins TRBV29-1 and TRBJ1-1; no clear D. Germline loops: CDR1 SQVTM, CDR2 ANQGSEA. This CDR3 spans 10 amino acids.

The chain recombines TRBV11-2 with TRBJ1-1; weak D call: TRBD1 (5 bases). Trimming cost V 1 base and J 3 bases, with 12 bases left between them. CDR3 length: 15 amino acids. CDR1 is SGHAT and CDR2 is FQNNGV in the germline V gene. The CDR3 DNA reads TGTGCCAGCAGCTTAGCTCACAGGCCGGACACTGAAGCTTTCTTT. Translating it yields CASSLAHRPDTEAFF.

This clonotype turned up a few times. The chain couples TRBV30 to TRBJ1-6; 7 bases align to TRBD1. Trimming at V came to 2 bases and at J to 4 bases, leaving 2 bases not matched to a gene. The CDR3 loop spans 14 amino acids. The germline CDR1 and CDR2 sequences are GTSNPN and SVGIG (reference sequence). The CDR3 spells CAWSTGAYNSPLHF. For the CDR3, the DNA is TGTGCCTGGAGTACAGGGGCTTATAATTCACCCCTCCACTTT.

There are a few counts of this clonotype. The chain has TRBV6-5 and TRBJ1-1, with D unclear. The germline V and J ends were trimmed by 0 bases and 6 bases, with 8 bases remaining between them. The CDR3 is made up of 13 amino acids. Germline CDR1 MNHEY, CDR2 SVGAGI. CDR3 protein: CASSYSTRAEAFF. The CDR3 DNA reads TGTGCCAGCAGTTACTCGACGCGCGCTGAAGCTTTCTTT.

The genes are TRBV20-1 and TRBJ2-3; D is uncertain. The V and J ends lost 5 bases and 1 base respectively, with 10 bases between them. The V gene's germline CDR1 is DFQATT and CDR2 SNEGSKA (reference sequence). CDR3 length: 13 amino acids. CDR3 bases: TGCAGTGCTGGCTTAGTAGGCACAGATACGCAGTATTTT. Protein product: CSAGLVGTDTQYF.

The chain employs TRBV20-1 and TRBJ1-2; 7 nucleotides match TRBD1. The CDR3 has 15 amino acids. Germline loops: CDR1 DFQATT, CDR2 SNEGSKA (reference sequence). V shed 2 bases, J shed 4 bases, and the junction held 10 bases outside the gene matches. The CDR3 loop is CSARNPTGRLYGYTF. CDR3 DNA: TGCAGTGCTAGAAACCCGACAGGGCGTCTCTATGGCTACACCTTC.